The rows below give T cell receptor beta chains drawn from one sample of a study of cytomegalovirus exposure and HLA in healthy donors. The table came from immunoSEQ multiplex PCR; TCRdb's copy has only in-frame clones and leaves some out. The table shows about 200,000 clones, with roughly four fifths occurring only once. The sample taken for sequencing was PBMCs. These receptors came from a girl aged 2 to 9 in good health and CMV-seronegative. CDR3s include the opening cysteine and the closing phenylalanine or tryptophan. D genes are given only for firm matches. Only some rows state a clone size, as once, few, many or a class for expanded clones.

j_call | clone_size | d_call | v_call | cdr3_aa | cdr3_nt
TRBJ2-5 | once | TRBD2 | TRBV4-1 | CASSPETSVQETQYF | TGCGCCAGCAGCCCTGAGACTAGCGTACAAGAGACCCAGTACTTC
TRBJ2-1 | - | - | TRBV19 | CASSIGLSGTMNYNEQFF | TGTGCCAGTAGTATAGGATTATCCGGGACAATGAATTACAATGAGCAGTTCTTC
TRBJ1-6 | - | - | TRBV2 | CASSYTNSPLHF | TGTGCCAGCAGTTACACCAATTCACCCCTCCACTTT
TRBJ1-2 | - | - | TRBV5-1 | CASSLDGYGYTF | TGCGCCAGCAGCTTGGACGGCTATGGCTACACCTTC
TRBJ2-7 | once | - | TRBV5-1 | CASSRGLFYEQYF | TGCGCCAGCAGCAGGGGACTCTTCTACGAGCAGTACTTC
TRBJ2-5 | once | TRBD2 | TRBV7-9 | CASSASGGEETQYF | TGTGCCAGCAGCGCTAGCGGGGGGGAAGAGACCCAGTACTTC
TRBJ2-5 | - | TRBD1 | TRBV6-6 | CASSYTPRGQGETQYF | TGTGCCAGCAGTTACACCCCTAGGGGACAGGGAGAGACCCAGTACTTC
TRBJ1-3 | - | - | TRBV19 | CASSAAGNTIYF | TGTGCCAGTAGTGCGGCGGGAAACACCATATATTTT
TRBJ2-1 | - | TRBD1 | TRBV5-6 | CASSLAGQGVGNEQFF | TGTGCCAGCAGCTTGGCCGGTCAGGGGGTAGGAAATGAGCAGTTCTTC
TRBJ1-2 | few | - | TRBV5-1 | CASSRQLPNYGYTF | TGCGCCAGCAGCAGACAGCTACCGAACTATGGCTACACCTTC
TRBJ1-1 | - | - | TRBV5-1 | CASSLGHGNTEAFF | TGCGCCAGCAGCTTGGGACACGGGAACACTGAAGCTTTCTTT
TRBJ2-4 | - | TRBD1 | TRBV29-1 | CSVEDRRQGAFIQYF | TGCAGCGTTGAAGATCGAAGACAGGGGGCTTTCATTCAGTACTTC